This T cell receptor beta chain was identified in a study of blood T cell repertoires in COVID-19. Study-wide background: Samples taken during acute and convalescent COVID-19 were collected in the United States, Italy and Spain.

The assay was immunoSEQ multiplex PCR, and TCRdb's table has in-frame clones only and misses some. Among 280,000 or so clones listed, roughly 89% were seen once. In assigning cohorts, the study relied on participant-reported clinical history. The CDR3 runs 14 residues. Trimming took 6 bases from V and 0 from J; bases not matched to a gene: 3. In germline, CDR1 is MNHEY, CDR2 SVGAGI. The clonotype comes from a young woman with acute COVID-19. The source material was PBMCs or T cells enriched from blood (not recorded which). The J gene is TRBJ2-3, the V gene TRBV6-5, with 7 nucleotides matching TRBD1. The chain's CDR3 is CASRKQGSTDTQYF. CDR3 DNA: TGTGCCAGCAGAAAACAGGGGAGCACAGATACGCAGTATTTT.